The T cell receptor beta chain under discussion was sequenced for a study of blood T cell repertoires in COVID-19. As for the study in general: Italy, Spain and the United States were the sources of the convalescent and acute COVID-19 samples. The analysed material was cDNA or gDNA that came from T cells, B-cell-depleted T cells, or PBMCs.

Germline CDR1 is SGHRS and CDR2 is YFSETQ. With 4 bases removed from V and 0 bases from J, the gap between germline ends came to 16 bases. CDR3 size: 16 residues. Source study methods: Counts of nucleated cells, estimated from reference gene primer amplification, were obtained. Profiling relied on immunoSEQ multiplex PCR, and the TCRdb table lists in-frame clones only, not all of them. V, J and clone size were drawn from that table, and D and trimming were deduced from the DNA. Here the sample spans roughly 170,000 clones, about 80% being singletons. V gene TRBV5-1 combines with J gene TRBJ1-1, with a weak D call TRBD1 (5 bases). The TCR comes from a human donor in a cohort sampled during active COVID-19. Material: peripheral blood. CDR3 residues: CASSPGREIMNTEAFF. The DNA for the CDR3 is TGCGCCAGCAGCCCAGGGAGGGAGATTATGAACACTGAAGCTTTCTTT.